Sequencing of this TCR beta chain was carried out in a study of T cell responses to AZD1222 COVID-19 vaccine. Findings and limits, study-wide: Dominant at 160-218 and 743-854, vaccine-associated CD4 TCRs also spanned spike. Only a handful of AZD1222 recipients were seropositive at baseline.

Germline trimming cut 5 bases from V and 1 base from J; bases unmatched to any gene: 9. Germline loops: CDR1 SGHTA, CDR2 FQGTGA. This CDR3 is 16 amino acids long. A remark on this clone: Its cognate antigen is unknown. The same CDR3 arises from other DNA sequences in this sample as well.

The method was immunoSEQ multiplex PCR; TCRdb's version includes in-frame clones alone and lacks a portion of them. The sample lists about 110,000 clones; 80% to 90% were seen once. The chain has TRBV7-3 and TRBJ1-1, with 8 bases fitting TRBD1. The input for sequencing was peripheral blood, taken 28 days after the second AZD1222 dose. This TCR came from an adult who received the AZD1222 COVID-19 vaccine. The CDR3 sequence is CASSLSPGTGNTEAFF. CDR3 coding DNA: TGTGCCAGCAGCCTATCCCCCGGGACAGGGAACACTGAAGCTTTCTTT.